Presented here are 19 T cell receptor beta chains from one specimen sequenced in a study of radiotherapy plus CTLA-4 blockade in lung cancer. The data were produced by immunoSEQ multiplex PCR, yet TCRdb's version contains in-frame clones alone and is incomplete. The data hold about 110,000 clones, with about four fifths observed a single time. The material was peripheral blood, obtained from a patient treated with radiotherapy plus ipilimumab. The receptors come from a human donor with non-small cell lung cancer that progressed on radiotherapy plus ipilimumab. Some clones in this sample may be carry-over from other donors' samples.

The rearrangement joins TRBV4-2 to TRBJ1-1; 8 bases fit TRBD1. Germline values: CDR1 LGHNA, CDR2 YNFKEQ. The V gene end was trimmed by 2 bases and the J gene end by 0 bases; junction bases not matched to a gene: 11. This CDR3 comprises 18 residues. This chain's CDR3 is CASSQPRQGFGVNTEAFF. CDR3 coding DNA: TGTGCCAGCAGCCAACCGAGACAGGGGTTTGGGGTGAACACTGAAGCTTTCTTT.

This clone was detected only once. The DNA of the CDR3 is TGCGCCAGCAGGGAGGACAGGGGCCCAGATACGCAGTATTTT. This encodes CASREDRGPDTQYF. This chain links TRBV10-1 with TRBJ2-3; 9 bases are shared with TRBD1. The CDR3 totals 14 residues. Per germline, CDR1 WNHNN and CDR2 SYGVQD (reference sequence). J was trimmed by 4 bases and V by 6 bases; bases with no gene match: 5.

This clone was observed a single time. The chain links TRBV5-1 to TRBJ2-7, with 8 bases that match TRBD1. In germline, CDR1 is SGHRS, CDR2 YFSETQ. This CDR3 has 16 amino acids. V was pared by 0 bases and J by 3 bases, with 8 bases of the junction left unmatched. This CDR3 reads CASSLVTGGPGYEQYF. The CDR3 DNA reads TGCGCCAGCAGCTTGGTCACAGGGGGACCAGGCTACGAGCAGTACTTC.

The chain recombines TRBV5-1 with TRBJ1-2, with unresolved D. The germline gives CDR1 SGHRS, CDR2 YFSETQ. Trimming stripped 7 bases from V and 0 bases from J, with 13 bases between. The CDR3 runs 14 residues. The CDR3 region is CASRISDTNYGYTF. CDR3 bases: TGCGCCAGCCGTATTTCTGATACTAACTATGGCTACACCTTC.

The chain recombines TRBV13 with TRBJ1-2, with D hard to call. The V and J ends lost 2 bases and 0 bases respectively, with 10 bases between them. This CDR3 spans 15 amino acids. In germline, CDR1 is PRHDT, CDR2 FYEKMQ (reference sequence). The CDR3 reads CASSLYDLPNYGYTF. The DNA for the CDR3 is TGTGCCAGCAGCTTATATGACCTTCCTAACTATGGCTACACCTTC.

This sequence joins TRBV28 and TRBJ1-1; TRBD1 agrees at 8 bases. Germline lookup yields CDR1 MDHEN and CDR2 SYDVKM. J was trimmed by 4 bases and V by 4 bases; bases with no gene match: 8. This CDR3 spans 15 amino acids. Here the CDR3 reads CASSSQGGGRTEAFF. The CDR3 DNA sequence: TGTGCCAGCAGTTCACAGGGGGGAGGGCGCACTGAAGCTTTCTTT.

The gene calls are TRBV5-3 and TRBJ2-7; D is possibly TRBD1 (5 bases). TRBV5-3 carries the ORF label, with uncertain function. V lost 3 bases and J 5 bases, leaving 18 bases between the germline ends. The CDR3 runs to 15 residues. The CDR3 is CARSCPQLQGDEQYF. For the CDR3, the DNA is TGTGCCAGAAGCTGCCCCCAATTGCAGGGCGACGAGCAGTACTTC.

The V call is TRBV2, the J call TRBJ2-1, with D maybe TRBD2 (6 bases). The CDR3 is 15 amino acids. Germline V gene data show CDR1 as SNHLY and CDR2 as FYNNEI. V lost 3 bases and J 3 bases, leaving 12 bases between the germline ends. CDR3 coding DNA: TGTGCCAGCAGTGATACCGCGGGGTTCTACAATGAGCAGTTCTTC. Protein: CASSDTAGFYNEQFF.

The chain carries TRBV6-1 and TRBJ1-5; possible D gene TRBD1, 6 bases. Per germline, CDR1 MNHNS and CDR2 SASEGT. This CDR3 is 14 amino acids long. V shed 1 base and J shed 7 bases, with 11 bases lying between them. CDR3: CASSEDRENQPQHF. The CDR3 DNA sequence: TGTGCCAGCAGTGAAGACAGGGAGAACCAGCCCCAGCATTTT.

The chain uses TRBV11-2 and TRBJ2-5; perhaps D is TRBD1 or TRBD2 (6 bases each). Per the germline V gene, CDR1 is SGHAT and CDR2 is FQNNGV. The CDR3 is 14 residues long. Trimming cost V 1 base and J 3 bases, with 9 bases left between them. The chain's CDR3 is CASSLAGAEETQYF. CDR3 coding DNA: TGTGCCAGCAGCTTAGCGGGGGCAGAAGAGACCCAGTACTTC.

This clone has just a few counts. The chain recombines TRBV7-9 with TRBJ2-5; 8 positions agree with TRBD1. After removal of 5 bases from V and 5 bases from J, the junction contained 7 bases not matched to a gene. Germline V lookup: CDR1 SEHNR, CDR2 FQNEAQ (reference sequence). This CDR3 contains 14 residues. The CDR3 spells CASSRQGRWETQYF. CDR3 in DNA: TGTGCCAGCAGCCGACAGGGGCGGTGGGAGACCCAGTACTTC. The complete variable domain, with remaining parts taken from reference TRBV7-9 and TRBJ2-5, reads DTGVSQNPRHKITKRGQNVTFRCDPISEHNRLYWYRQTLGQGPEFLTYFQNEAQLEKSRLLSDRFSAERPKGSFSTLEIQRTEQGDSAMYLCASSRQGRWETQYFGPGTRLLVL.

CDR3 sequence (DNA): TGCGCCAGCAGCTTGGGCAGACCCACAGATACGCAGTATTTT. Its translation: CASSLGRPTDTQYF. The chain is built from TRBV5-1 and TRBJ2-3; D is undetermined. V was pared by 0 bases and J by 2 bases, with 7 bases between. The CDR3 covers 14 residues. Per germline, CDR1 SGHRS and CDR2 YFSETQ.

Only a few counts were recorded for this clone. This likely came from a read error, as a far larger clone is one base away. Other DNA sequences in this sample translate to the same CDR3. The chain joins TRBV27 to TRBJ1-2; D is perhaps TRBD1 (6 bases). The germline V gene has CDR1 MNHEY and CDR2 SMNVEV (reference sequence). The CDR3 spans 14 residues. The V end was cut by 7 bases, the J end by 6 bases, with 18 bases between. The DNA for the CDR3 is TGTGCCAGCATTGGGTTGAACAGGGTGGATGGCTACACCTTC. It encodes CASIGLNRVDGYTF.

This rearrangement joins TRBV7-2 to TRBJ2-2, with D possibly called TRBD1 or TRBD2 (5 bases each). Trimming pared 5 bases from V and 9 bases from J, leaving 25 bases between. CDR3 length equals 17 residues. Germline CDR1 reads SGHTA; CDR2 reads FQGNSA. The CDR3 DNA reads as TGTGCCAGCAGCCGAATCCTCCACAAACAGAGGGGACGGGAGCTGTTTTTT. As protein: CASSRILHKQRGRELFF.

The chain recombines TRBV28 with TRBJ2-1, with D perhaps matching TRBD1 (5 bases). This CDR3 is built from 15 residues. V was shortened by 10 bases and J by 1 base, with 17 bases between the two germline ends. Looked up from germline, CDR1 is MDHEN and CDR2 is SYDVKM. The CDR3 DNA is TGTGCCACCGTTCCGGAGACAGCGTCCTACAATGAGCAGTTCTTC. Its protein is CATVPETASYNEQFF.

This chain uses TRBV9 with TRBJ2-3; 12 bases agree with TRBD2. Germline CDR1 reads SGDLS; CDR2 reads YYNGEE. The CDR3 consists of 16 residues. With 0 bases clipped from V and 7 bases from J, the junction kept 6 bases outside the gene matches. CDR3: CASSVGLAGGPYTQYF. As DNA, the CDR3 is TGTGCCAGCAGCGTAGGGCTAGCGGGGGGGCCTTATACGCAGTATTTT. The full variable domain, completed using reference TRBV9 and TRBJ2-3, is DSGVTQTPKHLITATGQRVTLRCSPRSGDLSVYWYQQSLDQGLQFLIQYYNGEERAKGNILERFSAQQFPDLHSELNLSSLELGDSALYFCASSVGLAGGPYTQYFGPGTRLTVL.

The chain combines TRBV12-5 with TRBJ2-5, with D hard to call. The CDR3 spans 16 residues. The ends were cut back, 5 bases at V and 3 bases at J, with 19 bases in the middle. Germline values: CDR1 LGHNT, CDR2 FRNRAP. Here the CDR3 reads CASGPSSYYPKETQYF. DNA for the CDR3: TGTGCTAGTGGTCCCTCGTCTTACTACCCGAAAGAGACCCAGTACTTC.

This sequence joins TRBV2 and TRBJ2-1; no clear D gene. The germline V gene has CDR1 SNHLY and CDR2 FYNNEI. The V end was cut by 2 bases, the J end by 7 bases, with 9 bases between. This CDR3 is built from 13 residues. The CDR3 DNA reads as TGTGCCAGCAGTGAATTCGTAGGGAATGAGCAGTTCTTC. Translating gives CASSEFVGNEQFF.

The J gene is TRBJ2-3, the V gene TRBV4-2, with D perhaps assigned TRBD1 or TRBD2 (6 bases each). This CDR3 spans 15 amino acids. Germline values: CDR1 LGHNA, CDR2 YNFKEQ. V lost 2 bases to trimming and J lost 0 bases, with 9 bases between them. The CDR3 spells CASSQTGTSTDTQYF. The CDR3 DNA is TGTGCCAGCAGCCAAACAGGGACTAGCACAGATACGCAGTATTTT.